The T cell receptor (beta chain) described here comes from a study of CD8+ T cells in alopecia areata. The study, taken as a whole, reports: Between patients, shared TCR sequences were less clear than in mice. This was possibly due in part to HLA diversity in the patient population. Scalp lesions, especially in alopecia totalis/universalis, had higher clonality than normal scalp.

A FACSAria was used to sort CD4+ and CD8+ T cells. These cells came from PBMCs. This clone has a count of ten or more. Antigen specificity is unknown. Once RNA had been extracted, it was reverse transcribed into cDNA to act as the sequencing template. Profiling relied on immunoSEQ multiplex PCR, and the TCRdb table lists in-frame clones only, not all of them. The table shows roughly 150,000 clones, with around 54% occurring only once. The receptor was isolated from a human donor in good health. The sequenced sample was CD4+ T cells sorted from blood.

The CDR3: CSVGGGTGTSEQYF. CDR3 sequence (DNA): TGCAGCGTTGGAGGTGGGACAGGGACGAGCGAGCAGTACTTC. This chain uses TRBV29-1 with TRBJ2-7; 9 bases line up with TRBD1. CDR1 SQVTM and CDR2 ANQGSEA come from the germline V gene. The ends lost 4 bases at V and 6 bases at J; junction bases unmatched: 10. The CDR3 covers 14 residues.